This TCR beta chain emerged from a study of T cells in Graves' hyperthyroidism and ophthalmopathy. Study-level results: The majority of expanded thyroid clonotypes above 0.001 also appeared in blood. It was a median roughly six months before onset that the model predicted ophthalmopathy.

RNA transcripts provided the source from which TCR beta CDR3 regions were amplified. TCR CDR3 regions were first amplified by RT-PCR with HTBI primers. TCRdb re-derived calls from the multiplex PCR reads in MiXCR, one entry per CDR3 protein. Among approximately 400,000 distinct CDR3 sequences listed, about 14% were seen once. This clonotype was detected ten times or more. Its specificity is not known. PBMCs were sourced from roughly 10 ml fresh peripheral blood. Source material: blood. The TCR was taken from a young man with Graves' hyperthyroidism that later progressed to Graves' ophthalmopathy.

The CDR3, as DNA: TGTGCCAGCGGGGTATATGGCGGGGGGGCCCGGCATGAGCAGTTCTTC. Amino acids: CASGVYGGGARHEQFF. The rearrangement uses TRBV6-1 and TRBJ2-1; 9 positions agree with TRBD2. Trimming cost V 8 bases and J 8 bases; bases outside gene matches: 16. CDR1 and CDR2 (germline): MNHNS, SASEGT. The CDR3 extends over 16 amino acids.